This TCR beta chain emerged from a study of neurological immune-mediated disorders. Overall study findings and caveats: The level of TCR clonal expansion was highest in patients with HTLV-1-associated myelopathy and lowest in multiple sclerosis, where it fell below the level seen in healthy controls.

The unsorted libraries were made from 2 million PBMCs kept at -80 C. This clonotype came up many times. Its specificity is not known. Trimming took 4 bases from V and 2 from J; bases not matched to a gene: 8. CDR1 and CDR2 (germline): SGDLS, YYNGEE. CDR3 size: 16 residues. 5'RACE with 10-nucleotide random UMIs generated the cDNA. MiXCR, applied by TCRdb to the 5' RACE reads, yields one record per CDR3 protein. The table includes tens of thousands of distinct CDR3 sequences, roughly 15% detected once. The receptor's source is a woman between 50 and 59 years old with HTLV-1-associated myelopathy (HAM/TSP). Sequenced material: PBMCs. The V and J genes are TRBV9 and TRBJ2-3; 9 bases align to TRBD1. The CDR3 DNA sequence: TGTGCCAGCAGCATTACCGGGACAGGGTACACAGATACGCAGTATTTT. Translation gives CASSITGTGYTDTQYF.